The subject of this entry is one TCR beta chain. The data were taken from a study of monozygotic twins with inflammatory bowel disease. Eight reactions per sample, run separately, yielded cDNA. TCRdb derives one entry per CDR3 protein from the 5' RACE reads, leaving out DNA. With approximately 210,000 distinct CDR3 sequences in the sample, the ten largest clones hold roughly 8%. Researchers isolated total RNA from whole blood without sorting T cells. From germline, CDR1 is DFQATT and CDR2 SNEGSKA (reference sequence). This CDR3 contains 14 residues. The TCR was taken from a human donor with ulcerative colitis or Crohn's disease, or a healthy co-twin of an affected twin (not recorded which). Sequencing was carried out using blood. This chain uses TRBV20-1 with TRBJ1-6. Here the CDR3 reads CSAREPKGHSPLHF.